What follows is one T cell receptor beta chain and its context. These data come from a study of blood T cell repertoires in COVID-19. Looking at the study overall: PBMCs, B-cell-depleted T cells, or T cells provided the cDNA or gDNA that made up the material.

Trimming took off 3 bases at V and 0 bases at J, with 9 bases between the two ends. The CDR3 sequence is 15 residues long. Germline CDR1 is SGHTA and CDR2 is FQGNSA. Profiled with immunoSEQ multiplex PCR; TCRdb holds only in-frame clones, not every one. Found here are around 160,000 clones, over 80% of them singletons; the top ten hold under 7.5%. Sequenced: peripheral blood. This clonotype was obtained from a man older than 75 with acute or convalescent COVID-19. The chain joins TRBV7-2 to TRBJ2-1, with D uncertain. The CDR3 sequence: CASSFEQSSYNEQFF. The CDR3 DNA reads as TGTGCCAGCAGCTTCGAGCAAAGCTCCTACAATGAGCAGTTCTTC.